This T cell receptor beta chain was captured by sequencing in a study of radiotherapy plus CTLA-4 blockade in lung cancer. Study overall: Objective responses occurred in around 18% of patients; about 32% had disease control.

The data were produced by immunoSEQ multiplex PCR, yet TCRdb's version contains in-frame clones alone and is incomplete. The data show about 82,000 clones, around 72% seen once. Germline V gives CDR1 SEHNR, CDR2 FQNEAQ (reference sequence). The CDR3 consists of 13 residues. Unmatched junction bases numbered 3, after V lost 5 bases and J lost 6 bases. This chain connects TRBV7-9 to TRBJ2-7; 11 bases fit TRBD2. This clonotype was obtained from a human donor with non-small cell lung cancer that progressed on radiotherapy plus ipilimumab. This material consisted of peripheral blood, taken from a patient treated with radiotherapy plus ipilimumab. The CDR3 loop is CASSMGLAAEQYF. CDR3 nucleotides: TGTGCCAGCAGCATGGGACTAGCGGCCGAGCAGTACTTC.